The present T cell receptor beta chain was sequenced within a study of vaccination effects on CD4 cells after COVID-19. Germline V lookup: CDR1 LGHNT, CDR2 FRNRAP. Trimming cost V 1 base and J 12 bases, with 7 bases left between them. CDR3 size: 11 residues. Cultured cells yielded isolated CD4+ T cells after less than 11 days. Sequencing used immunoSEQ multiplex PCR; TCRdb keeps in-frame clones, though not all of them. The sample records about 37,000 clones, 65% to 80% being singletons. The study, taken as a whole, reports: Substantial clonal contraction characterized both infection- and vaccine-induced clones late after vaccination.

A note on this clone: Its antigen remains unidentified.

The input for sequencing was CD4+ T cells from PBMCs cultured without peptide, taken before COVID-19 vaccination. This chain joins TRBV12-5 and TRBJ2-4; tentative D call: TRBD1 (6 bases). This clonotype was obtained from a human donor who received a COVID-19 vaccine. CDR3 DNA: TGTGCTAGTGGTTTGGGACAGGATCAGTACTTC. It specifies CASGLGQDQYF.